Described below is a single T cell receptor beta chain sequence and its context. What it binds is unknown. The source of the sample is a study of Tregs in tolerant kidney transplant recipients. Across the study: Sorting of CD4+CD25+CD127- cells followed approximately three-day belatacept mixed lymphocyte reactions, sometimes with approximately five-day graft donor restimulation. Recipient cells were told from donor cells by antibody staining.

There are 15 residues in the CDR3. The trim removed 4 bases at V and 3 bases at J, leaving 4 bases unmatched. The V gene's germline CDR1 is SGHRS and CDR2 YFSETQ. Study-wide results and caveats: Biological reproducibility was not directly addressed, but technical replication error appeared minimal.

Sequenced by immunoSEQ multiplex PCR; TCRdb stores in-frame clones only, minus some. The sample includes tens of thousands of clones, roughly 96% of them seen just once. Sequencing input: Tregs from blood cultured with allogeneic cells. The TCR sequence derives from a human donor in good health. The chain couples TRBV5-1 to TRBJ2-1; 10 bases are a match to TRBD2. The CDR3 spells CASSQRGGFYNEQFF. As DNA, the CDR3 is TGCGCCAGCAGCCAGCGGGGGGGCTTCTACAATGAGCAGTTCTTC. The variable domain in full, completed from reference TRBV5-1 and TRBJ2-1, reads KAGVTQTPRYLIKTRGQQVTLSCSPISGHRSVSWYQQTPGQGLQFLFEYFSETQRNKGNFPGRFSGRQFSNSRSEMNVSTLELGDSALYLCASSQRGGFYNEQFFGPGTRLTVL.